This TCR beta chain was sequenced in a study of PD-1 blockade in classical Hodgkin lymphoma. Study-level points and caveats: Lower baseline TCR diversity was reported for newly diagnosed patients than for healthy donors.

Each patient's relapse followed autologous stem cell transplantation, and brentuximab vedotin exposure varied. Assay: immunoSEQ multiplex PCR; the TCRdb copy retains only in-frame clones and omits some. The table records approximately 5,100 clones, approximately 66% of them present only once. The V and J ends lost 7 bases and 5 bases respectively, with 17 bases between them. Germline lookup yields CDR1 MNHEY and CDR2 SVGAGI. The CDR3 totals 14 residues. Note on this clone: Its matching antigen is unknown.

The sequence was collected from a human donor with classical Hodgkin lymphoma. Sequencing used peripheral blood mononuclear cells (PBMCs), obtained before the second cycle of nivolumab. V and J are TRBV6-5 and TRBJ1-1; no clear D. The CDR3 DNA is TGTGCCAGCACCGCGGGGAATCGGGAGACTGAAGCTTTCTTT. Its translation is CASTAGNRETEAFF.